These 25 T cell receptor beta chains originate from one sample sequenced in a study of cytomegalovirus exposure and HLA in healthy donors. Vbeta (60) and Jbeta (13) primers were used in the PCR. Clones were read by immunoSEQ multiplex PCR, and TCRdb kept only the in-frame ones, dropping some. Here the sample spans 130,000 to 150,000 clones, 80% to 90% being singletons. Sequencing was carried out using PBMCs. All receptors derive from a boy younger than 10 in good health and CMV-seronegative.

The V and J genes are TRBV2 and TRBJ1-6; D is uncertain. V lost 5 bases, J lost 7 bases, and 18 bases lay in between. CDR1 is SNHLY and CDR2 is FYNNEI in the germline V gene. The CDR3 contains 16 residues. The CDR3 DNA reads TGTGCCAGCAGTCCGCAAGTCGGGGTTGTCAATTCACCCCTCCACTTT. Translation: CASSPQVGVVNSPLHF.

The chain joins TRBV5-6 to TRBJ1-1; tentatively, D is TRBD1 (5 bases). Looked up from germline, CDR1 is SGHDT and CDR2 is YYEEEE. The ends were cut back, 3 bases at V and 0 bases at J, with 18 bases in the middle. The CDR3 has 17 residues. CDR3 DNA: TGTGCCAGCAGCTCCCCCATGGGGCGGTTGATGAACACTGAAGCTTTCTTT. Translating it yields CASSSPMGRLMNTEAFF.

The V call is TRBV7-2, the J call TRBJ1-3, with 10 bases lining up with TRBD1. With V trimmed by 5 bases and J by 7 bases, 8 bases remained unmatched. CDR3 length equals 15 residues. The germline gives CDR1 SGHTA, CDR2 FQGNSA. The chain's CDR3 is CASSRGQGNGNTIYF. The CDR3 coding sequence is TGTGCCAGCAGCCGGGGACAGGGGAACGGTAACACCATATATTTT.

Notes on this clone: One junction end disagrees with the germline gene, perhaps due to a read error. This CDR3 is also generated by other DNA sequences in the sample. Written as DNA, the CDR3 is TGTGCCACCAGTAGAGCAGGGGGTGAGCAGTACTTC. Translation gives CATSRAGGEQYF. The chain combines TRBV15 with TRBJ2-7; 7 bases agree with TRBD1. The CDR3 extends over 12 amino acids. Per germline, CDR1 LNHNV and CDR2 YYDKDF (reference sequence). Complete variable domain (other parts from reference TRBV15 and TRBJ2-7): DAMVIQNPRYQVTQFGKPVTLSCSQTLNHNVMYWYQQKSSQAPKLLFHYYDKDFNNEADTPDNFQSRRPNTSFCFLDIRSPGLGDTAMYLCATSRAGGEQYFGPGTRLTVT.

V is TRBV4-3 and J is TRBJ2-1, with TRBD2 identical over 11 bases. The CDR3 runs 16 residues. Germline CDR1 and CDR2: LGHNA and YSLEER. The trim removed 0 bases at V and 10 bases at J, leaving 8 bases unmatched. As DNA, the CDR3 is TGCGCCAGCAGCCAAGATCGGGCTAGCGGGAGGATCGAGCAGTTCTTC. It codes for CASSQDRASGRIEQFF.

The rearrangement joins TRBV10-3 to TRBJ2-2; tentative D call: TRBD2 (6 bases). The CDR3 extends over 14 amino acids. Germline CDR1 and CDR2: ENHRY and SYGVKD. Trimming took off 8 bases at V and 1 base at J, with 11 bases between the two ends. This CDR3 is CAIRVAENTGELFF. CDR3 coding DNA: TGTGCCATCCGGGTAGCGGAGAACACCGGGGAGCTGTTTTTT.

The chain is built from TRBV5-1 and TRBJ2-7; TRBD2 agrees at 13 bases. CDR1 and CDR2 from the germline V gene are SGHRS and YFSETQ. The CDR3 loop spans 17 amino acids. J was trimmed by 1 base and V by 0 bases; bases with no gene match: 4. The CDR3 sequence is CASSLGRTSGGSYEQYF. Here the CDR3 DNA reads TGCGCCAGCAGCTTGGGCCGGACTAGCGGGGGATCCTACGAGCAGTACTTC.

The V call is TRBV5-1, the J call TRBJ1-1; D is perhaps TRBD1 (5 bases). V lost 4 bases and J lost 0, with 19 bases in between. The CDR3 extends over 17 amino acids. Germline loops: CDR1 SGHRS, CDR2 YFSETQ. Here the CDR3 reads CASSIFSQTVMNTEAFF. CDR3 DNA: TGCGCCAGCAGCATATTTTCCCAGACAGTGATGAACACTGAAGCTTTCTTT.

The V and J genes are TRBV29-1 and TRBJ1-1; 8 bases match TRBD1. The CDR3 length is 15 residues. Germline V lookup: CDR1 SQVTM, CDR2 ANQGSEA. The junction had 10 bases not matched to a gene; V was cut back by 4 bases and J by 3 bases. This CDR3 is CSVGGWGQDDTEAFF. The CDR3 region has the DNA TGCAGCGTTGGGGGGTGGGGACAGGACGACACTGAAGCTTTCTTT.

This clone was found once. The V gene is TRBV7-6, the J gene TRBJ1-3; no clear D. The germline V and J ends were trimmed by 5 bases and 0 bases, with 8 bases remaining between them. CDR1 is SGHVS and CDR2 is FNYEAQ in the germline V gene. CDR3 size: 14 residues. CDR3 nucleotide sequence: TGTGCCAGCAGCCCCAGGTACTCTGGAAACACCATATATTTT. This encodes CASSPRYSGNTIYF. Supplemented by reference TRBV7-6 and TRBJ1-3, the full variable domain reads GAGVSQSPRYKVTKRGQDVALRCDPISGHVSLYWYRQALGQGPEFLTYFNYEAQQDKSGLPNDRFSAERPEGSISTLTIQRTEQRDSAMYRCASSPRYSGNTIYFGEGSWLTVV.

V and J are TRBV5-6 and TRBJ2-7; TRBD1 aligns across 12 bases. Germline assignment: CDR1 SGHDT and CDR2 YYEEEE. The CDR3 covers 17 residues. V lost 4 bases, J lost 4 bases, and 12 bases stayed unmatched. Here the CDR3 reads CASSRAAGTGGGYEQYF. CDR3 sequence (DNA): TGTGCCAGCAGCCGGGCGGCCGGGACAGGGGGCGGATACGAGCAGTACTTC.

V usage is TRBV6-5 and J usage is TRBJ2-7; D might be TRBD2 (6 bases). The ends were cut back, 8 bases at V and 3 bases at J, with 17 bases in the middle. CDR1 and CDR2 (germline): MNHEY, SVGAGI. CDR3 length: 14 amino acids. CDR3 DNA: TGTGCCAGCCGGGAGTACGGAGCCCTCTACGAGCAGTACTTC. It translates to CASREYGALYEQYF.

This chain joins TRBV2 and TRBJ2-7; 8 positions match TRBD2. This CDR3 is 13 amino acids long. The trim removed 8 bases at V and 4 bases at J, leaving 7 bases unmatched. Germline CDR1 reads SNHLY; CDR2 reads FYNNEI. Here the CDR3 reads CASLLLAAYEQYF. CDR3 bases: TGTGCCAGCTTGTTACTAGCGGCATACGAGCAGTACTTC.

The chain has TRBV27 and TRBJ2-2; D ambiguous. V shed 3 bases and J shed 6 bases, with 8 bases lying between them. The germline V gene has CDR1 MNHEY and CDR2 SMNVEV (reference sequence). This CDR3 is 13 amino acids long. The CDR3 region has the DNA TGTGCCAGCAGTTTTTCACGGGCCGGGGAGCTGTTTTTT. This translates into CASSFSRAGELFF.

This chain links TRBV27 with TRBJ2-7, with 9 bases matching TRBD1. V lost 2 bases, J lost 3 bases, and 2 bases stayed unmatched. CDR1 MNHEY and CDR2 SMNVEV come from the germline V gene (reference sequence). The CDR3 contains 14 residues. The DNA of the CDR3 is TGTGCCAGCAGTTTAACAGGGGGCAACTACGAGCAGTACTTC. Protein product: CASSLTGGNYEQYF.

This clone has more than one count but fewer than ten. The junction departs from germline at one end; a sequencing error may be responsible. The chain carries TRBV7-9 and TRBJ1-5, with 8 bases lining up with TRBD1. The CDR3 runs to 12 residues. Germline V gene sequence: CDR1 SEHNR, CDR2 FQNEAQ (reference sequence). The CDR3 DNA is TGTTCCAGCAGCGACAGGGGTCAGCCCCAGCATTTT. Protein product: CSSSDRGQPQHF.

The CDR3 spells CASSLLARDNEQFF. In nucleotides, the CDR3 is TGTGCCAGCAGCTTACTGGCCCGGGACAATGAGCAGTTCTTC. The rearrangement links TRBV7-9 to TRBJ2-1, with D uncertain. Germline CDR1 is SEHNR and CDR2 is FQNEAQ (reference sequence). The CDR3 runs to 14 residues. V was pared by 2 bases and J by 5 bases, with 10 bases between.

The J gene is TRBJ1-1, the V gene TRBV18, with D uncertain. Germline V lookup: CDR1 KGHSH, CDR2 LQKENI. Trimming shortened V by 4 bases and J by 6 bases, and 15 bases separated the two germline ends. This CDR3 spans 14 amino acids. This CDR3 reads CASSRSWTESEAFF. The CDR3 region has the DNA TGTGCCAGCTCACGGAGTTGGACTGAGTCTGAAGCTTTCTTT.

The chain recombines TRBV7-2 with TRBJ2-7; TRBD1 agrees at 8 bases. The trim removed 4 bases at V and 1 base at J, leaving 6 bases unmatched. CDR3 length equals 15 residues. Germline-derived CDR1 and CDR2 are SGHTA and FQGNSA. CDR3 loop: CASSSGQGGSYEQYF. The CDR3 DNA sequence: TGTGCCAGCAGCTCCGGACAGGGTGGATCCTACGAGCAGTACTTC.

This sequence joins TRBV4-1 and TRBJ2-7, with a weak D call TRBD1 (5 bases). CDR3 length equals 18 residues. Germline lookup yields CDR1 MGHRA and CDR2 YSYEKL. The V end was cut by 3 bases, the J end by 3 bases, with 24 bases between. The CDR3: CASSHGVAVRLGDYEQYF. The CDR3 DNA reads TGCGCCAGCAGCCATGGGGTCGCAGTTCGGTTAGGGGACTACGAGCAGTACTTC.

The sample holds a few counts of this clone. This sequence joins TRBV30 and TRBJ1-1; D might be TRBD1 (5 bases). The germline V gene has CDR1 GTSNPN and CDR2 SVGIG (reference sequence). V lost 3 bases to trimming and J lost 5 bases, with 7 bases between them. CDR3 length: 11 residues. The CDR3 loop is CAWRTVTEAFF. CDR3 in DNA: TGTGCCTGGAGGACAGTTACTGAAGCTTTCTTT.

This clone appeared a few times. V is TRBV5-4 and J is TRBJ2-7, with 7 bases lining up with TRBD2. Unmatched junction bases numbered 12, after V lost 9 bases and J lost 6 bases. Per the germline V gene, CDR1 is SGHNT and CDR2 is YYREEE (reference sequence). The CDR3 is 13 residues long. The CDR3 region is CANGAGPWREQYF. In DNA, the CDR3 is TGTGCCAACGGAGCGGGGCCCTGGCGCGAGCAGTACTTC.

The V gene is TRBV6-5, the J gene TRBJ1-5; the D gene is possibly TRBD1 (5 bases). The CDR3 is made up of 15 amino acids. The ends were cut back, 6 bases at V and 5 bases at J, with 17 bases in the middle. CDR1 is MNHEY and CDR2 is SVGAGI in the germline V gene. Written as DNA, the CDR3 is TGTGCCAGCAGCCGGTTGACAAGGGGCCATCAGCCCCAGCATTTT. Translation gives CASSRLTRGHQPQHF.

The chain employs TRBV5-6 and TRBJ2-7; 9 nucleotides line up with TRBD1. Losses at the gene ends were 0 bases for V and 2 bases for J; bases not matched to a gene: 6. CDR1 is SGHDT and CDR2 is YYEEEE in the germline V gene. The CDR3 length is 16 residues. The CDR3 region has the DNA TGTGCCAGCAGCTTGGACAGGGGGCAACCTCCCTACGAGCAGTACTTC. This gives the protein CASSLDRGQPPYEQYF.

The chain couples TRBV5-5 to TRBJ1-1; no firm D call. Trimming removed 2 bases from V and 3 bases from J, with 14 bases in between. The CDR3 length is 15 residues. Germline values: CDR1 SGHKS, CDR2 YYEKEE (reference sequence). CDR3 protein: CASSFQIFRDTEAFF. Written as DNA, the CDR3 is TGTGCCAGCAGCTTCCAAATATTTCGGGACACTGAAGCTTTCTTT.